These T cell receptor beta chains were read from a single sample in a study of blood T cell repertoires in COVID-19. Clones were sequenced by immunoSEQ multiplex PCR, and TCRdb holds only the in-frame ones, with some missing. This sample has approximately 150,000 clones, with around 90% found just once. The sequencing sample was made of peripheral blood. These receptors originate from a woman in her sixties with acute or convalescent COVID-19. Each CDR3 is given with its conserved first and last residue. D genes are given only for firm matches. Size tells how often a clone was seen (once, few, many) or the class of an expanded clone, and some rows leave it out.

J,D,V,size,CDR3,DNA
TRBJ1-2,TRBD1,TRBV9,once,CASSPRTGTANYGYTF,TGTGCCAGCAGCCCCAGGACAGGGACCGCTAACTATGGCTACACCTTC
TRBJ1-2,TRBD1,TRBV24-1,NA,CATSDRRQGPAGYTF,TGTGCCACCAGTGATCGGAGACAGGGCCCGGCGGGCTACACCTTC
TRBJ1-6,TRBD1,TRBV30,NA,CAWSSRQGASPLHF,TGTGCCTGGAGTTCCCGACAGGGTGCTTCACCCCTCCACTTT
TRBJ2-3,TRBD1,TRBV19,NA,CASRDGTVGPDTQYF,TGTGCCAGTAGGGATGGGACAGTGGGGCCAGATACGCAGTATTTT
TRBJ2-1,TRBD1,TRBV4-3,NA,CASSYRDRGLNEQFF,TGCGCCAGCAGCTACCGGGACAGGGGGCTCAATGAGCAGTTCTTC
TRBJ2-5,NA,TRBV6-5,once,CASSYSSFQETQYF,TGTGCCAGCAGTTACTCATCCTTCCAAGAGACCCAGTACTTC
TRBJ2-3,TRBD2,TRBV4-2,NA,CASSQVQRRGYEDTQYF,TGTGCCAGCAGCCAAGTACAACGGCGGGGGTACGAAGATACGCAGTATTTT
TRBJ2-7,TRBD1,TRBV28,once,CASSLGTVRDF,TGTGCCAGCAGCCTAGGGACAGTCCGGGACTTC
TRBJ2-3,NA,TRBV7-2,NA,CASREQGGTDTQYF,TGTGCCAGCAGGGAACAGGGAGGCACAGATACGCAGTATTTT
TRBJ2-1,NA,TRBV19,few,CASRRPAGDSEQFF,TGTGCCAGTCGCCGTCCGGCAGGGGATAGTGAGCAGTTCTTC
TRBJ1-5,NA,TRBV25-1,once,CASSESRSSNQPQHF,TGTGCCAGCAGTGAGTCGAGGTCGAGCAATCAGCCCCAGCATTTT
TRBJ1-5,NA,TRBV30,NA,CAWSITTGINQPQHF,TGTGCCTGGAGCATAACGACAGGAATCAATCAGCCCCAGCATTTT
TRBJ2-3,TRBD2,TRBV7-9,NA,CASSFQRGSTDTQYF,TGTGCCAGCAGCTTTCAGCGGGGGAGCACAGATACGCAGTATTTT
TRBJ1-5,NA,TRBV18,few,CASSLTGGQSNQPQHF,TGTGCCAGCTCACTTACGGGAGGACAGAGCAATCAGCCCCAGCATTTT
TRBJ1-2,NA,TRBV3-1/TRBV3-2,NA,CASSLPGVGYTF,TGTGCCAGCAGCCTCCCAGGGGTTGGCTACACCTTC
TRBJ2-7,TRBD1,TRBV15,NA,CATSRDYQGDEQYF,TGTGCCACCAGCAGAGATTATCAGGGGGACGAGCAGTACTTC
TRBJ1-1,NA,TRBV7-8,NA,CASSYNPTDTEAFF,TGTGCCAGCAGCTATAACCCCACGGACACTGAAGCTTTCTTT
TRBJ2-2,NA,TRBV7-2,once,CASSSRAGSTGELFF,TGTGCCAGCAGCTCCCGGGCAGGGTCGACCGGGGAGCTGTTTTTT
TRBJ2-2,TRBD2,TRBV11-1,NA,CASSLAGAYTGELFF,TGTGCCAGCAGCCTAGCGGGGGCGTACACCGGGGAGCTGTTTTTT
TRBJ2-2,TRBD2,TRBV18,NA,CASSQRPSGMTGELFF,TGTGCCAGCTCACAGAGACCTAGCGGGATGACCGGGGAGCTGTTTTTT
TRBJ1-5,NA,TRBV6-1,NA,CASSEAGLHQPQHF,TGTGCCAGCAGTGAGGCAGGGCTCCACCAGCCCCAGCATTTT
TRBJ2-7,TRBD1,TRBV2,NA,CASRGTGGAHEQYF,TGTGCCAGCAGGGGGACAGGGGGCGCCCACGAGCAGTACTTC
TRBJ1-2,NA,TRBV28,NA,CASSPGPNYGYTF,TGTGCCAGCAGTCCAGGTCCTAACTATGGCTACACCTTC
TRBJ1-1,TRBD1,TRBV19,NA,CASSTLHSWTGGEAFF,TGTGCCAGTAGTACTCTTCATAGTTGGACAGGAGGTGAAGCTTTCTTT
TRBJ2-1,TRBD2,TRBV4-3,NA,CASSQVRLAAYNEQFF,TGCGCCAGCAGCCAAGTCCGTCTAGCGGCTTACAATGAGCAGTTCTTC
TRBJ1-4,TRBD1,TRBV7-9,NA,CASSSDRLREKLFF,TGTGCCAGCAGCTCGGACAGGCTAAGGGAAAAACTGTTTTTT
TRBJ2-7,NA,TRBV7-9,few,CASSFLVPQGYEQYF,TGTGCCAGCAGCTTTCTCGTTCCCCAGGGCTACGAGCAGTACTTC
TRBJ1-5,TRBD1,TRBV18,NA,CASSPATYRGGNQPQHF,TGTGCCAGCTCACCAGCGACTTACAGGGGCGGCAATCAGCCCCAGCATTTT
TRBJ1-3,NA,TRBV6-5,NA,CASSYSAGTGNTIYF,TGTGCCAGCAGTTACTCTGCAGGGACTGGAAACACCATATATTTT
TRBJ1-3,NA,TRBV7-8,NA,CASSLAVGAGNTIYF,TGTGCCAGCAGCTTAGCGGTAGGGGCCGGAAACACCATATATTTT
TRBJ2-3,TRBD2,TRBV7-9,NA,CASSQSGTSGSTDTQYF,TGTGCCAGCAGCCAATCCGGGACTAGCGGAAGCACAGATACGCAGTATTTT
TRBJ1-1,NA,TRBV18,NA,CASSSSGTGGPEAFF,TGTGCCAGCTCTAGTTCGGGCACCGGAGGACCTGAAGCTTTCTTT
TRBJ1-5,TRBD1,TRBV7-2,NA,CASSRNIGTGGMEPQHF,TGTGCCAGCAGCCGGAACATTGGGACAGGGGGCATGGAGCCCCAGCATTTT
TRBJ2-1,TRBD1,TRBV7-9,NA,CASSSNRRTGPGEQFF,TGTGCCAGCAGCTCAAATAGACGGACAGGGCCGGGTGAGCAGTTCTTC
TRBJ1-2,TRBD1,TRBV29-1,NA,CSVDAWQGAFYGYTF,TGCAGCGTTGATGCGTGGCAGGGGGCTTTTTATGGCTACACCTTC
TRBJ2-5,NA,TRBV7-3,few,CASSRTVQETQYF,TGTGCCAGCAGCCGGACTGTACAAGAGACCCAGTACTTC
TRBJ2-5,NA,TRBV7-6,NA,CASSLGGSEQETQYF,TGTGCCAGCAGCTTAGGCGGCTCAGAACAAGAGACCCAGTACTTC
TRBJ2-4,TRBD1,TRBV29-1,NA,CSARRQGFNIQYF,TGCAGCGCCCGCCGACAGGGTTTTAACATTCAGTACTTC
TRBJ1-1,NA,TRBV6-5,NA,CASSSHKQGDTEAFF,TGTGCCAGCAGTTCGCATAAACAGGGAGACACTGAAGCTTTCTTT
TRBJ2-3,TRBD2,TRBV7-9,once,CAGGETTSGEDTQYF,TGTGCCGGGGGGGAAACGACTAGCGGGGAAGATACGCAGTATTTT
TRBJ2-1,NA,TRBV30,NA,CAWSVGGTVLSEQFF,TGTGCCTGGAGTGTTGGAGGGACAGTCTTATCTGAGCAGTTCTTC